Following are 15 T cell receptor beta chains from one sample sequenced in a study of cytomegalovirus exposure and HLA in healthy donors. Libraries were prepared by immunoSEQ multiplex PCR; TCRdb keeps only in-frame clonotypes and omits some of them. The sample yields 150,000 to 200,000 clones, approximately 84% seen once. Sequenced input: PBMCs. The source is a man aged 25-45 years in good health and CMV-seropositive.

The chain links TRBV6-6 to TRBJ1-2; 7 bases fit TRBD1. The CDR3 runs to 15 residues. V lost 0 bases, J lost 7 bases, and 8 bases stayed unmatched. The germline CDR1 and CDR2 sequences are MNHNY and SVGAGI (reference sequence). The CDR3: CASSYSQGVRVGYTF. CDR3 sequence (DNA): TGTGCCAGCAGTTACTCGCAGGGGGTTAGAGTTGGCTACACCTTC.

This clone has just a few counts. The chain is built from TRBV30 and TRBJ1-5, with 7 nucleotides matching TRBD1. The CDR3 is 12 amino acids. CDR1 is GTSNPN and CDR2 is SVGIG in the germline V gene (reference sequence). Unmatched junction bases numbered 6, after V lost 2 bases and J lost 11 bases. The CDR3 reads CAWSPRGAAQHF. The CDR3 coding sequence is TGTGCCTGGAGTCCCAGGGGGGCGGCCCAGCATTTT.

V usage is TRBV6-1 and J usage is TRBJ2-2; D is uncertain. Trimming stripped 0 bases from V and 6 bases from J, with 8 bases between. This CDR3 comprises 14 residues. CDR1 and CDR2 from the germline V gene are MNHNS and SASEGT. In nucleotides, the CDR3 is TGTGCCAGCAGTGAAGCGCGAGTGGCCGGGGAGCTGTTTTTT. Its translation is CASSEARVAGELFF.

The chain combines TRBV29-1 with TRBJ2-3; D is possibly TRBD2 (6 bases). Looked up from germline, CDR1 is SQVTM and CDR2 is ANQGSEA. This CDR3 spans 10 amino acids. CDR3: CTGVGNEQYF. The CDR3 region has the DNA TGCACGGGGGTCGGAAATGAGCAGTATTTT.

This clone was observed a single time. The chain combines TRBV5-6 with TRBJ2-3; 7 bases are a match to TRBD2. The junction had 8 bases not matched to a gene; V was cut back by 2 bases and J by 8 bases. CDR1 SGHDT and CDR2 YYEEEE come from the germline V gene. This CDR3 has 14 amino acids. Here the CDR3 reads CASSFGQPGGTQYF. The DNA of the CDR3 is TGTGCCAGCAGCTTCGGCCAACCGGGGGGTACGCAGTATTTT.

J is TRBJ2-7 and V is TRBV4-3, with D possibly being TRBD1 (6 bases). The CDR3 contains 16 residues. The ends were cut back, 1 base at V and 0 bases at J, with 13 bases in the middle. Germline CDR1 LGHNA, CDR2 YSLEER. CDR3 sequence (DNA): TGCGCCAGCAGCCAAGTAACAGGGAGCCCCTCCTACGAGCAGTACTTC. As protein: CASSQVTGSPSYEQYF.

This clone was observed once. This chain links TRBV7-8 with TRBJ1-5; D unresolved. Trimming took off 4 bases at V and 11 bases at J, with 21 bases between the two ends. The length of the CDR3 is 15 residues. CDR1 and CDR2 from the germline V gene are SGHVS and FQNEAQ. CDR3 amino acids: CASSYSGGEGQAQHF. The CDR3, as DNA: TGTGCCAGCAGCTACTCCGGCGGCGAGGGCCAGGCCCAGCATTTT. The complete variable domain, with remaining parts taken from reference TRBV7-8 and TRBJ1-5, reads GAGVSQSPRYKVAKRGQDVALRCDPISGHVSLFWYQQALGQGPEFLTYFQNEAQLDKSGLPSDRFFAERPEGSVSTLKIQRTQQEDSAVYLCASSYSGGEGQAQHFGDGTRLSIL.

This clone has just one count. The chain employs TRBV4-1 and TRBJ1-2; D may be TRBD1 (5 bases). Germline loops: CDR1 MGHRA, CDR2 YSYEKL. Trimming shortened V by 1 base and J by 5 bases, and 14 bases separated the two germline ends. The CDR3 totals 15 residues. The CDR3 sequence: CASSQVKSGRYGYTF. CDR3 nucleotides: TGCGCCAGCAGCCAAGTTAAGTCAGGGCGGTATGGCTACACCTTC.

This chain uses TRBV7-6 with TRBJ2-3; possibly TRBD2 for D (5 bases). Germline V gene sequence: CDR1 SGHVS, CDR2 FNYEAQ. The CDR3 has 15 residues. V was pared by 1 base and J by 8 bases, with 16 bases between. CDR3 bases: TGTGCCAGCAGCTTAGACCCAGCGGTCCGGGGTACGCAGTATTTT. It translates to CASSLDPAVRGTQYF.

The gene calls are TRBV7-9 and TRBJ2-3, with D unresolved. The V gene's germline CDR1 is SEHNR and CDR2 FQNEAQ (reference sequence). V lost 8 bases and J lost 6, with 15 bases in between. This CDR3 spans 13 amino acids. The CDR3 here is CASLEAPRDTQYF. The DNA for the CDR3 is TGTGCCAGCTTGGAAGCCCCCAGGGATACGCAGTATTTT.

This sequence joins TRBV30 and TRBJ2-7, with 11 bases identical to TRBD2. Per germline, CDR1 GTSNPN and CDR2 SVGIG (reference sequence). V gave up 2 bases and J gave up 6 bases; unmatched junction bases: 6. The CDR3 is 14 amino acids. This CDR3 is CAWSPGLAEVEQYF. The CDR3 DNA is TGTGCCTGGAGTCCGGGACTAGCGGAAGTCGAGCAGTACTTC.

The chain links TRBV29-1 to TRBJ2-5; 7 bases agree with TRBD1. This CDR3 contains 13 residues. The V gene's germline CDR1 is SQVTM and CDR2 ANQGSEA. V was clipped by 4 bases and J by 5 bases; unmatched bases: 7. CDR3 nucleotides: TGCAGCGTTGGACAGGGAACGAAGGAGACCCAGTACTTC. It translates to CSVGQGTKETQYF.

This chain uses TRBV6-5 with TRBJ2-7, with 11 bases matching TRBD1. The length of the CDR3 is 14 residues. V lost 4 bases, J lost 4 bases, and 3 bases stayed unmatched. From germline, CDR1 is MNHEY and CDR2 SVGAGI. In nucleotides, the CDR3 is TGTGCCAGCAGTTCCGGGACAGGGGGATACGAGCAGTACTTC. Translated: CASSSGTGGYEQYF.

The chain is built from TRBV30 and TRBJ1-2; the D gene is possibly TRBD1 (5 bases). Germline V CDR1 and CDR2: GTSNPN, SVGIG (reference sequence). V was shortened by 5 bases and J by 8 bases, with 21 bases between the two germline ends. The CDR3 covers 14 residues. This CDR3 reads CAWAWGWAGEGYTF. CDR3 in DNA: TGTGCCTGGGCTTGGGGATGGGCGGGGGAAGGCTACACCTTC.

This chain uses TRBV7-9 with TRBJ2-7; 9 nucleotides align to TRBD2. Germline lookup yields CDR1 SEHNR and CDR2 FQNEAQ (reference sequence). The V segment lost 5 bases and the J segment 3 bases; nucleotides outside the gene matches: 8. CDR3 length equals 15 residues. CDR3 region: CASSPLAGGYYEQYF. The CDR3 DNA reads TGTGCCAGCAGCCCCTTGGCGGGAGGGTACTACGAGCAGTACTTC.